This T cell receptor (beta chain) was identified during a study of blood T cell repertoires in COVID-19. TCRdb keeps only in-frame clones here, not all; method: immunoSEQ multiplex PCR. Found here are roughly 73,000 clones, roughly 85% of them singletons; the top ten hold under 2%. The CDR3 spans 15 residues. Germline V gene sequence: CDR1 MNHEY, CDR2 SMNVEV (reference sequence). V shed 2 bases and J shed 7 bases, with 12 bases lying between them. This sequence originates from an older woman with acute or convalescent COVID-19. J is TRBJ1-6 and V is TRBV27; D unclear. Material: peripheral blood. The CDR3 nucleotides read TGTGCCAGCAGTTTAATGTTGAGGTCGAATTCACCCCTCCACTTT. Its protein product is CASSLMLRSNSPLHF.